This is a list of T cell receptor beta chains from one sample in a study of beta chain features in type 1 diabetes. Clones were sequenced by immunoSEQ multiplex PCR, and TCRdb holds only the in-frame ones, with some missing. This table has about 320,000 clones, 14% appearing once. Sequencing was carried out using central memory CD4+ T cells from blood. The receptors were sampled from a man aged 25 to 40 in good health. Each CDR3 is given with its conserved first and last residue. The order of the fields is clone size, J gene, D gene, V gene, CDR3 DNA, CDR3 protein. The D gene is left open where the match is weak. Size is omitted from some rows. Given values are once, few, many or a class for expanded clones.

clone_size: -; j_call: TRBJ2-1; d_call: TRBD2; v_call: TRBV4-3; cdr3_nt: TGCGCCAGCAGCCCGTGGACTAGCGGGGGGTGGTATGAGCAGTTCTTC; cdr3_aa: CASSPWTSGGWYEQFF
clone_size: -; j_call: TRBJ1-1; d_call: -; v_call: TRBV2; cdr3_nt: TGTGCCAGCAGGATGAACACTGAAGCTTTCTTT; cdr3_aa: CASRMNTEAFF
clone_size: few; j_call: TRBJ2-2; d_call: -; v_call: TRBV5-5; cdr3_nt: TGTGCCAGCAGCTTTGGGGGATCGAACACCGGGGAGCTGTTTTTT; cdr3_aa: CASSFGGSNTGELFF
clone_size: -; j_call: TRBJ1-4; d_call: TRBD1; v_call: TRBV5-6; cdr3_nt: TGTGCCACGACGACAGGGACTAATGAAAAACTGTTTTTT; cdr3_aa: CATTTGTNEKLFF
clone_size: few; j_call: TRBJ2-5; d_call: TRBD2; v_call: TRBV2; cdr3_nt: TGTGCCAGCAGTGAGGGGCTAGCGGGAGGAGAGACCCAGTACTTC; cdr3_aa: CASSEGLAGGETQYF
clone_size: -; j_call: TRBJ2-1; d_call: -; v_call: TRBV14; cdr3_nt: TGTGCCAGCAGCCAAGAGGGTAGAAATGAGCAGTTCTTC; cdr3_aa: CASSQEGRNEQFF
clone_size: many; j_call: TRBJ1-1; d_call: -; v_call: TRBV7-9; cdr3_nt: TGTGCCAGCAGGTCGACCTCGAACACTGAAGCTTTCTTT; cdr3_aa: CASRSTSNTEAFF
clone_size: -; j_call: TRBJ2-6; d_call: TRBD1; v_call: TRBV19; cdr3_nt: TGTGCCAGTAGCGCCGGACAGGGGCGCTCTGGGGCCAACGTCCTGACTTTC; cdr3_aa: CASSAGQGRSGANVLTF
clone_size: few; j_call: TRBJ2-3; d_call: TRBD2; v_call: TRBV5-4; cdr3_nt: TGTGCCAGCAGCTTGGAGCGGGGGGACACAGATACGCAGTATTTT; cdr3_aa: CASSLERGDTDTQYF
clone_size: few; j_call: TRBJ2-5; d_call: -; v_call: TRBV28; cdr3_nt: TGTGCCAGCAGTTTCATAGAAACCGACGCCCAAGAGACCCAGTACTTC; cdr3_aa: CASSFIETDAQETQYF
clone_size: few; j_call: TRBJ2-1; d_call: -; v_call: TRBV7-3; cdr3_nt: TGTGCCAGCAGCTTAAGCCTGGACAATGAGCAGTTCTTC; cdr3_aa: CASSLSLDNEQFF
clone_size: many; j_call: TRBJ1-5; d_call: -; v_call: TRBV19; cdr3_nt: TGTGCCAGTAGTGCGATCAACAGCAATCAGCCCCAGCATTTT; cdr3_aa: CASSAINSNQPQHF
clone_size: -; j_call: TRBJ1-2; d_call: -; v_call: TRBV5-5; cdr3_nt: TGTGCCAGCAGCCCAGCCTCGACGGGGTATGGCTACACCTTC; cdr3_aa: CASSPASTGYGYTF
clone_size: -; j_call: TRBJ2-2; d_call: TRBD1; v_call: TRBV18; cdr3_nt: TGTGCCAGCTCACCTGGACAGGGTTACACCGGGGAGCTGTTTTTT; cdr3_aa: CASSPGQGYTGELFF
clone_size: few; j_call: TRBJ1-6; d_call: -; v_call: TRBV6-5; cdr3_nt: TGTGCCAGCGGTGGCCGGGGCCAGGGGTCACCCCTCCACTTT; cdr3_aa: CASGGRGQGSPLHF
clone_size: -; j_call: TRBJ1-3; d_call: TRBD1; v_call: TRBV18; cdr3_nt: TGTGCCAGCTCACCTGGGACAGGGATCAAGAAGGGAAACACCATATATTTT; cdr3_aa: CASSPGTGIKKGNTIYF
clone_size: few; j_call: TRBJ2-2; d_call: TRBD2; v_call: TRBV6-5; cdr3_nt: TGTGCCAGCAGTCGGAGGGGAGGGCCCGGGGAGCTGTTTTTT; cdr3_aa: CASSRRGGPGELFF
clone_size: few; j_call: TRBJ2-3; d_call: TRBD2; v_call: TRBV5-1; cdr3_nt: TGCGCCAGCAGCGCATGGACTAGCGGGGCAGATACGCAGTATTTT; cdr3_aa: CASSAWTSGADTQYF
clone_size: few; j_call: TRBJ2-1; d_call: TRBD2; v_call: TRBV5-1; cdr3_nt: TGCGCCAGCAGCTTGGAATATAGCGGGGGGCTTTACAATGAGCAGTTCTTC; cdr3_aa: CASSLEYSGGLYNEQFF
clone_size: -; j_call: TRBJ1-1; d_call: -; v_call: TRBV4-3; cdr3_nt: TGCGCCAGCAGCCAAGATGTTTCGGGCCTGAACACTGAAGCTTTCTTT; cdr3_aa: CASSQDVSGLNTEAFF
clone_size: -; j_call: TRBJ1-2; d_call: -; v_call: TRBV23-1; cdr3_nt: TGCGCCAGCACCTCACGCGGGGGTTGTGGCTACACCTTC; cdr3_aa: CASTSRGGCGYTF
clone_size: few; j_call: TRBJ1-5; d_call: -; v_call: TRBV19; cdr3_nt: TGTGCCAGTAGTATCCAGGCAAACCCTTATAGCAATCAGCCCCAGCATTTT; cdr3_aa: CASSIQANPYSNQPQHF
clone_size: few; j_call: TRBJ1-2; d_call: -; v_call: TRBV6-1; cdr3_nt: TGTGCCAGCACAACAGGGAACTATGGCTACACCTTC; cdr3_aa: CASTTGNYGYTF
clone_size: -; j_call: TRBJ2-7; d_call: TRBD1; v_call: TRBV6-1; cdr3_nt: TGTGCCAGCGATGCCAGGGGGCTTTATCAAGAGCAGTACTTC; cdr3_aa: CASDARGLYQEQYF
clone_size: few; j_call: TRBJ1-1; d_call: -; v_call: TRBV10-3; cdr3_nt: TGTGCCATCAGTGAGTCAGCCAGGGCCACTGAAGCTTTCTTT; cdr3_aa: CAISESARATEAFF
clone_size: few; j_call: TRBJ1-2; d_call: -; v_call: TRBV4-1; cdr3_nt: TGCGCCAGCAGCCAAGCCCCCATGGACGGGAACTATGGCTACACCTTC; cdr3_aa: CASSQAPMDGNYGYTF
clone_size: -; j_call: TRBJ2-3; d_call: TRBD1; v_call: TRBV5-8; cdr3_nt: TGTGCCAGCAGCTTGCCCCGGACAGGGCGCCGCACAGATACGCAGTATTTT; cdr3_aa: CASSLPRTGRRTDTQYF
clone_size: many; j_call: TRBJ1-2; d_call: TRBD1; v_call: TRBV5-1; cdr3_nt: TGCGCCAGCAGCTTGGGAACAGGGGGATCGGCCTTCTTC; cdr3_aa: CASSLGTGGSAFF
clone_size: few; j_call: TRBJ2-1; d_call: TRBD2; v_call: TRBV6-4; cdr3_nt: TGTGCCAGCAGCATAGCGGGAGGAAATGAGCAGTTCTTC; cdr3_aa: CASSIAGGNEQFF